What follows are 12 T cell receptor beta chains derived from one specimen sequenced in a study of T cells in Graves' hyperthyroidism and ophthalmopathy. TCR beta CDR3 region amplification was performed from RNA transcripts. With the HTBI primer set, the TCR CDR3 went through a first round of RT-PCR. Each CDR3 protein gets one entry after TCRdb re-called the multiplex PCR reads with MiXCR. This sample yields around 270,000 distinct CDR3 sequences, of which roughly 19% are seen a single time; about 35% belongs to the top ten. Sequenced material: blood. All receptors come from a man aged 50-59 years with Graves' ophthalmopathy.

This clonotype was seen many times. V and J are TRBV6-4 and TRBJ2-2, with 7 positions matching TRBD2. V gave up 2 bases and J gave up 3 bases; unmatched junction bases: 0. CDR3 length: 14 amino acids. Germline CDR1 is MRHNA and CDR2 is SNTAGT. Here the CDR3 reads CASSDGRDTGELFF. CDR3 nucleotides: TGTGCCAGCAGTGACGGGAGGGACACCGGGGAGCTGTTTTTT.

The chain carries TRBV5-1 and TRBJ2-5, with 13 nucleotides matching TRBD2. CDR3 size: 16 residues. The germline V gene has CDR1 SGHRS and CDR2 YFSETQ. V dropped 4 bases and J dropped 5; count of bases not matched to a gene: 8. The CDR3 DNA is TGCGCCAGCAGCGCCCGGACTAGCGGGAGTGGGGAGACCCAGTACTTC. Amino acids: CASSARTSGSGETQYF.

This clonotype occurred many times. As DNA, the CDR3 is TGTGCCAGCAGTTCGGACAGAGGAACCTACGAGCAGTACTTC. It is translated as CASSSDRGTYEQYF. The chain uses TRBV12-3 or TRBV12-4 and TRBJ2-7; tentatively, D is TRBD1 (6 bases). The V end was cut by 4 bases, the J end by 2 bases, with 12 bases between. This CDR3 region has 14 residues.

The chain uses TRBV2 and TRBJ2-1; TRBD2 aligns across 13 bases. Trimming at V came to 6 bases and at J to 0 bases, leaving 11 bases not matched to a gene. The CDR3 spans 19 residues. The germline gives CDR1 SNHLY, CDR2 FYNNEI. CDR3 sequence (DNA): TGTGCCAGCAGACAGACACTAGCGGGAGGGCGGAGCTCCTACAATGAGCAGTTCTTC. Translation: CASRQTLAGGRSSYNEQFF. The full variable domain, in which reference TRBV2 and TRBJ2-1 provide the parts outside the CDR3, is EPEVTQTPSHQVTQMGQEVILRCVPISNHLYFYWYRQILGQKVEFLVSFYNNEISEKSEIFDDQFSVERPDGSNFTLKIRSTKLEDSAMYFCASRQTLAGGRSSYNEQFFGPGTRLTVL.

The chain joins TRBV11-2 to TRBJ2-1; D ambiguous. The CDR3 extends over 14 amino acids. The V and J ends lost 3 bases and 12 bases respectively, with 18 bases between them. Germline CDR1 SGHAT, CDR2 FQNNGV. Here the CDR3 reads CASSLSGSSAAQFF. As DNA, the CDR3 is TGTGCCAGCAGCTTGTCCGGGTCGAGCGCCGCGCAGTTCTTC.

This chain uses TRBV29-1 with TRBJ1-2, with D tentatively TRBD1 (6 bases). Trimming removed 3 bases from V and 6 bases from J, with 11 bases in between. There are 12 residues in the CDR3. The germline V gene encodes CDR1 SQVTM and CDR2 ANQGSEA. The CDR3, as DNA: TGCAGCGTTGAGGGCCAGGGGAATGGCTACACCTTC. The encoded protein is CSVEGQGNGYTF.

CDR3 nucleotide sequence: TGCGCCAGCAGTGACAACTCCGAGACCCAGTACTTC. Translated, it gives CASSDNSETQYF. The chain joins TRBV10-2 to TRBJ2-5, with D uncertain. The CDR3 has 12 residues. The V and J ends lost 3 bases and 5 bases respectively, with 7 bases between them. The germline V gene has CDR1 WSHSY and CDR2 SAAADI.

This clonotype was detected ten times or more. The rearrangement uses TRBV6-1 and TRBJ2-7, with unresolved D. Between the trimmed V and J ends, which lost 4 bases and 2 bases, there was a span of 15 bases. There are 15 residues in the CDR3. Germline loops: CDR1 MNHNS, CDR2 SASEGT. The CDR3 bases are TGTGCCAGCAGTGTGGCGGCGGCGACACCCTACGAGCAGTACTTC. Translation: CASSVAAATPYEQYF.

V usage is TRBV27 and J usage is TRBJ2-3, with TRBD2 matching 9 bases. With V trimmed by 5 bases and J by 1 base, 13 bases remained unmatched. Germline CDR1 MNHEY, CDR2 SMNVEV (reference sequence). This CDR3 contains 18 residues. The CDR3 DNA is TGTGCCAGCAGTCCCTACACAAGACTAGCGGAACGCACAGATACGCAGTATTTT. It specifies CASSPYTRLAERTDTQYF.

This clonotype was counted ten times or more. The chain joins TRBV2 to TRBJ1-5; 7 positions match TRBD1. The CDR3 extends over 14 amino acids. The ends lost 7 bases at V and 6 bases at J; junction bases unmatched: 9. CDR1 and CDR2 from the germline V gene are SNHLY and FYNNEI. As DNA, the CDR3 is TGTGCCAGCAAAGTAGACAGGGTCGGTCAGCCCCAGCATTTT. Translating gives CASKVDRVGQPQHF.

The rearrangement joins TRBV12-3 or TRBV12-4 to TRBJ2-1; tentatively, D is TRBD1 (5 bases). V lost 6 bases to trimming and J lost 2 bases, with 14 bases between them. The CDR3 has 15 amino acids. The CDR3 DNA follows: TGTGCCAGCAGCCCCGCAGGGTCACCCTACAATGAGCAGTTCTTC. Its translation: CASSPAGSPYNEQFF.

This clonotype showed up many times. This chain connects TRBV28 to TRBJ2-2; 11 nucleotides align to TRBD2. From germline, CDR1 is MDHEN and CDR2 SYDVKM. The V and J ends lost 5 bases and 4 bases, in that order; junction bases with no gene match: 18. The CDR3 loop spans 20 amino acids. CDR3 nucleotides: TGTGCCAGCAGTCCCATTAAACTAGCGGGAGAGATTGGCGGCACCGGGGAGCTGTTTTTT. This encodes CASSPIKLAGEIGGTGELFF.